One and the same sample provided the 25 T cell receptor beta chains below, sequenced in a study of cytomegalovirus exposure and HLA in healthy donors. Use of 60 Vbeta and 13 Jbeta primers characterized the PCR. Produced via immunoSEQ multiplex PCR; TCRdb's table is partial and in-frame only. Of roughly 200,000 clones in the sample, about 9.4% are singletons; the top ten hold 1% to 1.5%. The sequenced material came from PBMCs. The receptors were gathered from a woman aged 25 to 39 in good health and CMV-seropositive.

This clone was recorded a few times. This rearrangement joins TRBV28 to TRBJ1-3, with D possibly matching TRBD1 (6 bases). The CDR3 consists of 13 residues. Germline-derived CDR1 and CDR2 are MDHEN and SYDVKM. V dropped 7 bases and J dropped 8 bases, with 15 bases sitting between them. CDR3 amino acids: CASTRQEVYTIYF. CDR3 sequence (DNA): TGTGCCAGCACCCGACAGGAAGTGTACACCATATATTTT.

This clone was counted only a few times. The chain links TRBV4-2 to TRBJ2-5; 11 bases map to TRBD2. The CDR3 loop spans 18 amino acids. V gave up 1 base and J gave up 1 base; unmatched junction bases: 8. Germline values: CDR1 LGHNA, CDR2 YNFKEQ. The CDR3 DNA sequence: TGTGCCAGCAGCCAAGGGGGGGGGACTAGCGGAAGCCAAGAGACCCAGTACTTC. Encoded protein: CASSQGGGTSGSQETQYF.

The V gene is TRBV6-6, the J gene TRBJ1-5; 8 bases are shared with TRBD1. The CDR3 sequence is 14 residues long. The germline gives CDR1 MNHNY, CDR2 SVGAGI (reference sequence). V was clipped by 5 bases and J by 5 bases; unmatched bases: 5. In DNA, the CDR3 is TGTGCCAGCAGTGGGACAGGCCCAGATCAGCCCCAGCATTTT. This codes for CASSGTGPDQPQHF.

This clone has just a few counts. The chain has TRBV5-4 and TRBJ2-3, with TRBD2 identical over 7 bases. This CDR3 is built from 15 residues. Trimming took 2 bases from V and 4 from J; bases not matched to a gene: 7. Germline assignment: CDR1 SGHNT and CDR2 YYREEE (reference sequence). CDR3 in amino acids: CASSLGRGRADTQYF. DNA for the CDR3: TGTGCCAGCAGCTTAGGCCGAGGGAGGGCAGATACGCAGTATTTT.

In its sample, this clone was seen a few times. This rearrangement joins TRBV30 to TRBJ1-2, with 7 bases fitting TRBD1. This CDR3 has 14 amino acids. From germline, CDR1 is GTSNPN and CDR2 SVGIG (reference sequence). With V trimmed by 7 bases and J by 0 bases, 8 bases remained unmatched. The CDR3 sequence: CAYGTAKTNYGYTF. CDR3 nucleotide sequence: TGTGCCTATGGGACAGCAAAAACTAACTATGGCTACACCTTC.

In its sample, this clone was seen a few times. The chain combines TRBV19 with TRBJ1-1; possibly TRBD1 for D (5 bases). The CDR3 is 13 residues long. Germline V lookup: CDR1 LNHDA, CDR2 SQIVND (reference sequence). The V and J ends lost 5 bases and 11 bases respectively, with 18 bases between them. CDR3 loop: CASSLTQAGTAFF. CDR3 sequence (DNA): TGTGCCAGTAGTCTAACTCAGGCGGGGACGGCTTTCTTT.

This chain uses TRBV5-1 with TRBJ2-2; 7 bases fit TRBD1. The germline gives CDR1 SGHRS, CDR2 YFSETQ. J gave up 7 bases and V 4 bases, and 10 bases lay outside the gene matches. The CDR3 totals 15 residues. CDR3 coding DNA: TGCGCCAGCAGCCTCCCCGAAAGGGGGCACGGGGAGCTGTTTTTT. Amino acids: CASSLPERGHGELFF.

This chain uses TRBV19 with TRBJ2-1, with TRBD1 matching 9 bases. The CDR3 has 17 residues. V shed 3 bases, J shed 5 bases, and the junction held 11 bases outside the gene matches. In germline, CDR1 is LNHDA, CDR2 SQIVND (reference sequence). CDR3 residues: CASSMYGTGPNDNEQFF. As DNA, the CDR3 is TGTGCCAGTAGTATGTATGGGACAGGGCCAAACGACAATGAGCAGTTCTTC.

In its sample, this clone was seen a few times. The J gene is TRBJ2-1, the V gene TRBV15; 7 bases line up with TRBD2. Trimming removed 9 bases from V and 4 bases from J; junction bases left unmatched: 9. The CDR3 is 14 amino acids. The germline V gene encodes CDR1 LNHNV and CDR2 YYDKDF (reference sequence). The CDR3 sequence is CATGGGIPYNEQFF. The DNA of the CDR3 is TGTGCCACTGGGGGAGGGATCCCTTACAATGAGCAGTTCTTC.

This clone was counted a few times. Here the CDR3 DNA reads TGTGCCAGCAGCTTGGGAACAGGGGAAAATCAGCCCCAGCATTTT. Encoded protein: CASSLGTGENQPQHF. The V call is TRBV5-6, the J call TRBJ1-5; 7 nucleotides line up with TRBD1. CDR3 length: 15 amino acids. Trimming at V came to 0 bases and at J to 4 bases, leaving 4 bases not matched to a gene. Germline V gene lookup returns CDR1 SGHDT and CDR2 YYEEEE.

This chain uses TRBV5-6 with TRBJ2-7, with 9 nucleotides matching TRBD1. This CDR3 contains 15 residues. Germline CDR1 reads SGHDT; CDR2 reads YYEEEE. V lost 3 bases to trimming and J lost 7 bases; unmatched junction nucleotides: 11. CDR3 nucleotides: TGTGCCAGCAGCTGGGGGGACAGGGTGAAAGGGGAGCAGTACTTC. Translation: CASSWGDRVKGEQYF.

This chain joins TRBV11-2 and TRBJ1-2; TRBD1 might be the D (5 bases). Germline V gives CDR1 SGHAT, CDR2 FQNNGV. This CDR3 has 14 residues. V was clipped by 1 base and J by 3 bases, with 9 bases between them. In nucleotides, the CDR3 is TGTGCCAGCAGCTTAGTGGGCAGGGACTATGGCTACACCTTC. It codes for CASSLVGRDYGYTF.

In this sample, this clone turned up a few times. The chain carries TRBV27 and TRBJ1-1, with D maybe TRBD1 (6 bases). The CDR3 spans 12 residues. The V gene's germline CDR1 is MNHEY and CDR2 SMNVEV (reference sequence). Trimming removed 6 bases at V and 4 bases at J, with 9 bases between. The CDR3 bases are TGTGCCAGCAGAAGGGGGTCCACTGAAGCTTTCTTT. Encoded protein: CASRRGSTEAFF.

The V and J genes are TRBV9 and TRBJ2-1, with 13 bases fitting TRBD2. CDR3 size: 16 residues. Trimming cost V 4 bases and J 8 bases; bases outside gene matches: 9. Germline-derived CDR1 and CDR2 are SGDLS and YYNGEE. The CDR3 DNA follows: TGTGCCAGCAGCCCGAGGACTAGCGGGAGTGGGGATGAGCAGTTCTTC. This sequence encodes CASSPRTSGSGDEQFF.

This clone was observed a handful of times. The chain combines TRBV12-5 with TRBJ2-5; TRBD1 matches 7 bases. From germline, CDR1 is LGHNT and CDR2 FRNRAP. This CDR3 contains 14 residues. After removal of 6 bases from V and 1 base from J, the junction contained 5 bases not matched to a gene. In DNA, the CDR3 is TGTGCTAGTGGAATGGGACAGCCCCAAGAGACCCAGTACTTC. Translated, it gives CASGMGQPQETQYF.

The chain carries TRBV29-1 and TRBJ2-3; possible D gene TRBD2, 6 bases. V lost 3 bases to trimming and J lost 1 base, with 8 bases between them. The CDR3 is 13 amino acids. Germline V gene data show CDR1 as SQVTM and CDR2 as ANQGSEA. In DNA, the CDR3 is TGCAGCGTTGAGCGCGGGGGCACAGATACGCAGTATTTT. Amino acid sequence: CSVERGGTDTQYF.

This chain links TRBV5-1 with TRBJ2-1; 12 bases match TRBD2. Germline lookup yields CDR1 SGHRS and CDR2 YFSETQ. Trimming removed 0 bases from V and 15 bases from J; junction bases left unmatched: 10. The CDR3 is made up of 15 amino acids. Here the CDR3 DNA reads TGCGCCAGCAGCTTGGACCTAGCGGGAGGGCGGTTGTGGTTCTTC. Translated: CASSLDLAGGRLWFF.

The table lists this clone with a few counts. The rearrangement uses TRBV2 and TRBJ1-5; TRBD1 aligns across 7 bases. Trimming removed 5 bases from V and 2 bases from J; junction bases left unmatched: 6. The CDR3 has 15 residues. Germline CDR1 is SNHLY and CDR2 is FYNNEI. The CDR3 is CASSLAGTGNQPQHF. The CDR3 nucleotides are TGTGCCAGCAGTCTGGCCGGGACAGGCAATCAGCCCCAGCATTTT.

A few counts support this clone. The J gene is TRBJ2-5, the V gene TRBV7-9, with D perhaps TRBD1 (5 bases). V was pared by 1 base and J by 5 bases, with 8 bases between. The CDR3 is 13 amino acids. Germline V lookup: CDR1 SEHNR, CDR2 FQNEAQ (reference sequence). CDR3 sequence reads: CASSLVKGETQYF. The CDR3 bases are TGTGCCAGCAGCTTAGTAAAGGGGGAGACCCAGTACTTC.

This clone appeared a few times. This chain connects TRBV11-3 to TRBJ2-1; 9 bases map to TRBD1. Germline loops: CDR1 SGHNT, CDR2 YENEEA. The CDR3 is 15 residues long. V was pared by 5 bases and J by 1 base, with 3 bases of the junction left unmatched. The CDR3 nucleotides are TGTGCCAGCAGCCGGGACAGGGCATCCTACAATGAGCAGTTCTTC. It specifies CASSRDRASYNEQFF.

In its sample, this clone was seen many times. The gene calls are TRBV19 and TRBJ1-1, with D hard to call. Germline V gives CDR1 LNHDA, CDR2 SQIVND (reference sequence). V was shortened by 2 bases and J by 4 bases, with 11 bases between the two germline ends. The CDR3 is made up of 14 amino acids. The CDR3 region has the DNA TGTGCCAGTAGTATAAGGGCCGGGAGCACTGAAGCTTTCTTT. It specifies CASSIRAGSTEAFF.

The V call is TRBV5-1, the J call TRBJ2-5; TRBD1 matches at 8 bases. The J call could be wrong; TRBJ2-7 is a better fit for the DNA end. CDR1 and CDR2 (germline): SGHRS, YFSETQ. This CDR3 comprises 14 residues. CDR3 nucleotide sequence: TGCGCCAGCAGCCTGGGGACAGGCGGCTACGAGCAGTACTTC. It yields the protein CASSLGTGGYEQYF.

This clone was counted between two and nine times. The V gene is TRBV29-1, the J gene TRBJ1-1, with D maybe TRBD1 (6 bases). Germline loops: CDR1 SQVTM, CDR2 ANQGSEA. There are 11 residues in the CDR3. DNA for the CDR3: TGCAGTATAACCGGGGGGCTCGAAGCTTTCTTT. Protein product: CSITGGLEAFF.

This clone was detected only a few times. The rearrangement joins TRBV2 to TRBJ1-4; 12 nucleotides match TRBD1. Trimming cost V 7 bases and J 3 bases; bases outside gene matches: 9. In germline, CDR1 is SNHLY, CDR2 FYNNEI. The CDR3 is 17 amino acids. CDR3 residues: CASKIGDRGQANEKLFF. The CDR3 DNA follows: TGTGCCAGCAAAATTGGGGACAGGGGGCAAGCTAATGAAAAACTGTTTTTT.

This clone has only a few counts. The chain carries TRBV11-2 and TRBJ2-5, with D perhaps matching TRBD1 (6 bases). The CDR3 sequence is 17 residues long. Germline V CDR1 and CDR2: SGHAT, FQNNGV. Trimming left V 1 base short and J 3 bases short, with 18 bases between. CDR3 DNA: TGTGCCAGCAGCTTAGTGGCAGGGGCCGACTCGAAAGAGACCCAGTACTTC. Its translation is CASSLVAGADSKETQYF.